This TCR beta chain appears in the sequencing data of a study of graft-versus-host responses after intestinal transplantation. On this clone: Its target is unknown.

TCRdb's table, derived via immunoSEQ multiplex PCR, lists solely in-frame clones and lacks some. The sample has some 130,000 clones; 85% to 95% are singletons. Germline V lookup: CDR1 SGHAT, CDR2 FQNNGV. The CDR3 is 15 amino acids. V was trimmed by 5 bases and J by 4 bases, leaving 17 bases between them. This receptor was obtained from a human donor who received an intestinal transplant. The input for sequencing was unstimulated CD8+ T cells sorted from spleen or lymph node cells, taken before intestinal transplant. V gene TRBV11-2 combines with J gene TRBJ1-1; no reliable D call. The CDR3 coding sequence is TGTGCCAGCAGCCGCTTGACGGTTTCACCCACTGAAGCTTTCTTT. Protein sequence: CASSRLTVSPTEAFF.